This T cell receptor beta chain was sequenced in a study of T-cell memory formation after mild COVID-19. Study context: The two donors had largely donor-specific TCR clusters. Overall study findings and caveats: Mainly CM and EM harbored the contracting CD4+ clones; mainly EMRA harbored the CD8+ ones. Clones contracting day 15 to 85 were balanced CD4/CD8; later expanders leaned CD4+.

Libraries for TCRalpha and TCRbeta carried sample barcodes and unique molecular identifiers via 5'RACE. Each CDR3 protein is one row after TCRdb ran MiXCR on the 5' RACE reads. The table has almost 550,000 distinct CDR3 sequences, around 21% seen once; the top ten hold under 15%. Germline assignment: CDR1 LNHDA and CDR2 SQIVND (reference sequence). The CDR3 contains 15 residues. Trimming removed 9 bases from V and 0 bases from J, with 18 bases in between. For this clonotype: Its antigen is unknown.

The J gene is TRBJ2-7, the V gene TRBV19; D possibly matches TRBD1 or TRBD2 (5 bases each). The material sequenced was PBMCs or a T cell subset sorted from them (not recorded which). This TCR was recovered from an adult woman who had mild COVID-19 (a few samples of this study predate the infection). Cell type and time point are not known. The CDR3 DNA reads TGTGCCAGCAACCCTTCCCGGGACGGCTCCTACGAGCAGTACTTC. Protein sequence: CASNPSRDGSYEQYF.